This TCR beta chain was obtained from a study of blood T cell repertoires in COVID-19. Overall study: Some COVID-19 samples were acute and others convalescent; all came from the United States, Italy and Spain. The cDNA or gDNA used as material had been derived from T cells, B-cell-depleted T cells, or PBMCs.

Original methodology: Estimates of nucleated cell counts were drawn from the amplification of reference gene primers. Generated by immunoSEQ multiplex PCR, the TCRdb table keeps only in-frame clones and is missing some. V, J and clone size reflect that table, while D and trimming were determined from the DNA. This sample has 250,000 to 350,000 clones, with roughly 87% found just once. Trimming cost V 3 bases and J 4 bases, with 13 bases left between them. Germline loops: CDR1 MNHNS, CDR2 SASEGT. This CDR3 has 15 amino acids. The receptor's source is a woman aged 50 to 65 who had recovered from COVID-19. This chain joins TRBV6-1 and TRBJ1-3; tentatively, D is TRBD1 (5 bases). Input material: peripheral blood. The CDR3 DNA sequence: TGTGCCAGCAGTGAGGGGCGGGGGTACGGAAACACCATATATTTT. Amino acids: CASSEGRGYGNTIYF.